This T cell receptor beta chain is drawn from a study of tumor-infiltrating lymphocytes in localized non-small cell lung cancer. Whole-study results and caveats: Not all patients were TCR sequenced, owing to tissue quantity. Immunotypes IM1 and IM2 had similar TCR-derived T-cell fractions.

Trimming took 4 bases from V and 0 from J; bases not matched to a gene: 5. CDR3 length: 18 amino acids. CDR1 and CDR2 (germline): LGHNA, YNFKEQ. This table comes from immunoSEQ multiplex PCR, and its TCRdb copy is limited to in-frame clones, with some not included. This sample has around 15,000 clones; around three quarters occur once, and the top ten carry less than 10%. As concerns this clone: Its antigen is not identified.

The TCR was taken from a human donor with non-small cell lung cancer. The rearrangement uses TRBV4-2 and TRBJ2-2, with 13 bases identical to TRBD2. The sequenced sample was lung tumor tissue. In DNA, the CDR3 is TGTGCCAGCAGCCGGAGACTAGCGGGAGGCGCGAACACCGGGGAGCTGTTTTTT. Translation gives CASSRRLAGGANTGELFF.